The T cell receptor beta chain described here comes from a study of T-cell reconstitution after alpha-beta-depleted transplantation in children. Study-wide findings and caveats: Counts and diversity of T cells one year after transplant came mostly from newly produced T cells. After transplant, at about two months, alpha-beta T cells were reportedly derived from several hundred expanded graft clones. The high TCRbeta diversity at day 60 in some patients came from surviving recipient T cells and thymic progenitors.

There are many counts of this clonotype. Its target is not known. The V gene lost 0 bases and the J gene lost 4 bases, with 7 bases spanning the gap. Looked up from germline, CDR1 is SGHRS and CDR2 is YFSETQ. The CDR3 is made up of 13 amino acids. Unique molecular identifiers were incorporated into the prepared TCRbeta library. Each CDR3 protein gets one entry after TCRdb re-called the PCR reads with MiXCR. The top ten clones hold 9.1% of a sample with 250,000 to 300,000 distinct CDR3 sequences, around 7.1% of them seen once. Sequenced material: peripheral blood, taken 360 days after TCRalphabeta/CD19-depleted stem cell transplant. The source is a female patient between 2 and 15 years old who had a stem cell transplant for Fanconi anemia, so the T cells may come from the graft donor. V gene TRBV5-1 combines with J gene TRBJ1-2, with D perhaps matching TRBD1 (5 bases). The CDR3 here is CASSLGQSYGYTF. The CDR3 nucleotides are TGCGCCAGCAGCTTGGGACAGTCCTATGGCTACACCTTC.